The T cell receptor (beta chain) under discussion was sequenced for a study of shared clonotypes between healthy human individuals (dated by TCRdb to 2019 to 2021). In the study overall: The cohort included three men and a couple of women between 18 and 49 years of age. For each donor, CD4 naive and CD4 memory were each run on three plates, CD8 naive on two plates, and CD8 memory on one plate. The study deeply sequenced blood TCR repertoires of several healthy adults to estimate repertoire size and the extent of clonotype sharing between individuals. To increase sequencing depth and limit assay-specific biases, TCR repertoire library preparation and sequencing were carried out by different laboratories using diverse techniques. Per donor, leukapheresis produced somewhere between about 0.9 and 9 billion PBMCs.

Using the deep immunoSEQ assay, TCR CDR3 regions were amplified from genomic DNA by multiplex PCR. For each cell subset, the extracted genomic DNA was distributed evenly across all wells of several immunoSEQ 96-well plates, and each plate served as one replicate. Each replicate PCR for sorted subsets received 200 ng genomic DNA, equal to roughly 29,000 T cell genomes. Purified libraries were measured with a Qubit 3.0 fluorometer, size-checked on a Bioanalyzer 2100, and measured again with the KAPA Library Quantification kit. A separate single-read 150-cycle Illumina NextSeq 550 flow cell was used to sequence each immunoSEQ 96-well plate. The original methods were these. Because only junctional sequences without quality scores were contained in the immunoSEQ output, filtering matching that applied to full-length reads could not be performed. To assign V/J genes and CDR3, sequences were annotated against IMGT germline references using PyIR, a Python wrapper for IgBLAST v1.9. Any read was removed if the V/J assignment was weak (E-value above 1e-6), the CDR3 was missing, or the read contained stop codons, out-of-frame junctions, or ambiguous translated residues. V3J clonotypes were defined as sequences sharing an identical inferred V gene, J gene, and CDR3 amino acid sequence. Percentage overlap between repertoires was calculated by dividing the number of shared unique clonotypes by the size of the smaller repertoire. RTK rarefaction, the Chao1 estimator, and Recon v2.1 estimates of unobserved clonotypes were used to assess repertoire richness. OLGA was used to compute generation probabilities for all TCRbeta clonotypes that the gDNA method yielded from a handful of donors. The clones in this table, taken by TCRdb from immuneACCESS, are in-frame only. Not every clone is retained; where verified, under half of the shortfall comes from an unresolved V gene, and the cause of the rest is unknown. From that table come the V and J calls and clone size; the DNA was used to work out D and trimming. In all, the sample holds just over 2,000,000 clones, and about 95% of those were seen once. The ten biggest clones cover approximately 1.2% of the sample.

Note on this clone: Its antigen specificity is not known. Base quality data are lacking; no much larger clone is found one base away. The sample holds other DNA sequences that translate to the same CDR3.

CD8 naive samples consisted of CD45RO-negative cells that were positively selected for CCR7, yielding a CD45RA+CCR7+ population without TemRA cells. The donors were healthy, HIV-negative adults who had no recently reported acute infections or vaccinations. Every donor was a Caucasian adult residing in Nashville, Tennessee, USA. After blood collection by leukapheresis, PBMCs were isolated using Ficoll-Histopaque density gradient centrifugation and then cryopreserved in the vapor phase of liquid nitrogen. Analytical flow cytometry was used to check the purity and quantity of every magnetically sorted T cell population. Genomic DNA was isolated from each sorted fraction and quantified by UV absorbance on a Nanodrop 2000c. V drops 1 base and J drops 5 bases, leaving 10 bases in between. Reading the germline V gene (reference sequence) gives CDR1 MNHEY and CDR2 SMNVEV. There are 14 amino acids in the CDR3, from cysteine to phenylalanine inclusive. Kept here is only the CDR3 DNA, which spans 42 bases and is read in frame from base 1.

The paper's findings and limits, for the study overall: Sampling was restricted to blood, and TCR repertoires in tissues likely differ from the TCR repertoires found in blood. Based on pairwise subsampling, the degree of clonotype sharing among donors was expected to be affected by sequencing depth. The genetic and exposure-history diversity represented was limited by the small number of donors. When several donors were compared, the shared fraction of clonotypes was about 5.2% for naive CD4, more than 3% for naive CD8, more than 2% for memory CD4, and roughly 0.4% for memory CD8. Naive subsets generally had larger estimated clonotype richness than memory subsets. Clonotypes shared by all four sorted-subset donors showed higher generation probabilities than non-shared clonotypes. Even with the large sequencing depth, rarefaction of the sorted-subset datasets indicated that sequencing was incomplete.

The sequence was obtained from a young man in good health. Sequencing was carried out using naive CD8+ T cells sorted from blood. Per the publication, the cell subset or site label means: CD45RA+CCR7+. The rearrangement joined TRBV27 to TRBJ2-3; the D gene cannot be resolved beyond TRBD1 or TRBD2, each matching 6 bases. The CDR3 reads as follows: CASSLLGGEDTQYF. The DNA is as follows: TGTGCCAGCAGTTTATTGGGGGGCGAAGATACGCAGTATTTT.